What follows are 27 T cell receptor beta chains derived from one specimen sequenced in a study of siplizumab effects on memory and regulatory T cells. The data were produced by immunoSEQ multiplex PCR, yet TCRdb's version contains in-frame clones alone and is incomplete. The sample has roughly 75,000 clones; 93% are singletons. Sequencing used CD8+ T cells sorted from blood. The receptors originated from a human donor in good health.

The chain combines TRBV28 with TRBJ1-2; D perhaps matches TRBD1 (6 bases). This CDR3 comprises 13 residues. CDR1 and CDR2 (germline): MDHEN, SYDVKM. V was shortened by 6 bases and J by 6 bases, with 14 bases between the two germline ends. CDR3 bases: TGTGCCAGCAGCCCCCAGGGGCTGCATGGCTACACCTTC. Translated, it gives CASSPQGLHGYTF.

This chain connects TRBV7-2 to TRBJ1-2, with 9 bases identical to TRBD1. CDR3 size: 16 residues. The trim removed 0 bases at V and 5 bases at J, leaving 7 bases unmatched. The V gene's germline CDR1 is SGHTA and CDR2 FQGNSA. For the CDR3, the DNA is TGTGCCAGCAGCTTAGCGCAGGGACAGGGCGGGTATGGCTACACCTTC. It translates to CASSLAQGQGGYGYTF.

V usage is TRBV5-1 and J usage is TRBJ2-1; 12 nucleotides line up with TRBD1. The CDR3 sequence is 15 residues long. Germline assignment: CDR1 SGHRS and CDR2 YFSETQ. Trimming cost V 0 bases and J 8 bases; bases outside gene matches: 3. This chain's CDR3 is CASSLVGQGADEQFF. As DNA, the CDR3 is TGCGCCAGCAGCTTGGTGGGACAGGGGGCCGATGAGCAGTTCTTC. Drawing the rest from reference TRBV5-1 and TRBJ2-1, the complete variable domain is KAGVTQTPRYLIKTRGQQVTLSCSPISGHRSVSWYQQTPGQGLQFLFEYFSETQRNKGNFPGRFSGRQFSNSRSEMNVSTLELGDSALYLCASSLVGQGADEQFFGPGTRLTVL.

The gene calls are TRBV11-2 and TRBJ2-7, with 13 bases aligning to TRBD2. The junction had 9 bases not matched to a gene; V was cut back by 5 bases and J by 2 bases. This CDR3 comprises 17 residues. Germline V gene data show CDR1 as SGHAT and CDR2 as FQNNGV. The CDR3, as DNA: TGTGCCAGCAGCCGACTAGCGGGGGGCTATATGACCTACGAGCAGTACTTC. It codes for CASSRLAGGYMTYEQYF.

The chain is built from TRBV11-2 and TRBJ1-3; no clear D gene. The CDR3 has 16 residues. V lost 1 base, J lost 2 bases, and 12 bases lay in between. The V gene's germline CDR1 is SGHAT and CDR2 FQNNGV. CDR3: CASSLGYATTGNTIYF. CDR3 DNA sequence: TGTGCCAGCAGCTTAGGTTATGCGACGACTGGAAACACCATATATTTT.

The chain couples TRBV21-1 to TRBJ1-1; TRBD1, the table's D call, lacks a check against the DNA. TRBV21-1 is marked as a pseudogene. This CDR3 has 17 amino acids. The CDR3: CASRLAPMNRGGGEAFF. CDR3 nucleotide sequence: TGTGCCAGTCGACTCGCCCCTATGAACAGGGGTGGGGGAGAAGCTTTCTTT.

CDR3 residues: CASSFSGYEQYF. The CDR3 DNA is TGTGCCAGCAGCTTCTCAGGCTACGAGCAGTACTTC. The chain recombines TRBV13 with TRBJ2-7; no clear D. V was clipped by 3 bases and J by 3 bases, with 6 bases between them. The CDR3 sequence is 12 residues long. In germline, CDR1 is PRHDT, CDR2 FYEKMQ (reference sequence).

The chain carries TRBV19 and TRBJ1-1, with 9 bases matching TRBD1. The CDR3 spans 17 residues. V trimming: 1 base; J trimming: 3 bases; junction bases outside the gene matches: 9. CDR1 is LNHDA, CDR2 SQIVND, per germline (reference sequence). The CDR3 region has the DNA TGTGCCAGTAGTATAGGGGACAGGGTTGGCGTTGACACTGAAGCTTTCTTT. It encodes CASSIGDRVGVDTEAFF. Looking up the rest from reference TRBV19 and TRBJ1-1 gives the full variable domain: DGGITQSPKYLFRKEGQNVTLSCEQNLNHDAMYWYRQDPGQGLRLIYYSQIVNDFQKGDIAEGYSVSREKKESFPLTVTSAQKNPTAFYLCASSIGDRVGVDTEAFFGQGTRLTVV.

The chain has TRBV15 and TRBJ2-5; 10 bases are shared with TRBD2. The CDR3 extends over 15 amino acids. Per the germline V gene, CDR1 is LNHNV and CDR2 is YYDKDF (reference sequence). With 4 bases clipped from V and 1 base from J, the junction kept 3 bases outside the gene matches. CDR3 bases: TGTGCCACCAGCACAACTAGCGGGGTCCAAGAGACCCAGTACTTC. Protein product: CATSTTSGVQETQYF. Full variable domain (rest looked up from reference TRBV15 and TRBJ2-5): DAMVIQNPRYQVTQFGKPVTLSCSQTLNHNVMYWYQQKSSQAPKLLFHYYDKDFNNEADTPDNFQSRRPNTSFCFLDIRSPGLGDTAMYLCATSTTSGVQETQYFGPGTRLLVL.

CDR3 in DNA: TGTGCCAGCAGCGCAGACATACAGGCTTTCTTT. The encoded protein is CASSADIQAFF. V is TRBV7-9 and J is TRBJ1-1, with D hard to call. The CDR3 sequence is 11 residues long. V dropped 5 bases and J dropped 11 bases, with 12 bases sitting between them. CDR1 and CDR2 (germline): SEHNR, FQNEAQ (reference sequence).

V gene TRBV9 combines with J gene TRBJ1-5; TRBD1 might be the D (5 bases). V was shortened by 0 bases and J by 4 bases, with 11 bases between the two germline ends. This CDR3 spans 15 amino acids. The V gene's germline CDR1 is SGDLS and CDR2 YYNGEE. CDR3 nucleotides: TGTGCCAGCAGCGTAGGGGGAGGGGTTAATCAGCCCCAGCATTTT. This encodes CASSVGGGVNQPQHF.

J is TRBJ1-1 and V is TRBV19; 7 nucleotides match TRBD1. J lost 4 bases, V lost 8 bases, and 10 bases had no gene match. Per germline, CDR1 LNHDA and CDR2 SQIVND (reference sequence). CDR3 size: 14 residues. CDR3 sequence: CASQTGEVSTEAFF. The CDR3 coding sequence is TGTGCCAGTCAAACAGGGGAGGTTAGCACTGAAGCTTTCTTT.

The chain joins TRBV13 to TRBJ2-7; a possible D gene is TRBD1 (7 bases). This CDR3 has 14 residues. Germline V gene lookup returns CDR1 PRHDT and CDR2 FYEKMQ (reference sequence). V lost 5 bases and J lost 0, with 11 bases in between. In nucleotides, the CDR3 is TGTGCCAGCAGCCCGCGGGACAGCTCCTACGAGCAGTACTTC. It codes for CASSPRDSSYEQYF. The entire variable domain, with the rest obtained from reference TRBV13 and TRBJ2-7, is as follows: AAGVIQSPRHLIKEKRETATLKCYPIPRHDTVYWYQQGPGQDPQFLISFYEKMQSDKGSIPDRFSAQQFSDYHSELNMSSLELGDSALYFCASSPRDSSYEQYFGPGTRLTVT.

V usage is TRBV6-1 and J usage is TRBJ2-3; TRBD1 matches at 7 bases. The CDR3 is made up of 15 amino acids. The J segment lost 2 bases and the V segment lost 3 bases, leaving 5 bases of the junction unmatched. Looked up from germline, CDR1 is MNHNS and CDR2 is SASEGT. The CDR3: CASSEGQLPTDTQYF. The CDR3 bases are TGTGCCAGCAGTGAGGGACAGCTCCCCACAGATACGCAGTATTTT.

The chain couples TRBV19 to TRBJ2-1; no clear D gene. CDR1 is LNHDA, CDR2 SQIVND, per germline (reference sequence). The CDR3 spans 15 residues. The V gene lost 7 bases and the J gene lost 5 bases, with 18 bases spanning the gap. CDR3 bases: TGTGCCAGTACCTTATCAAACCCAATAAACAATGAGCAGTTCTTC. It encodes CASTLSNPINNEQFF.

The V call is TRBV10-3, the J call TRBJ2-3; TRBD2 aligns across 10 bases. Germline lookup yields CDR1 ENHRY and CDR2 SYGVKD. This CDR3 has 15 residues. V dropped 3 bases and J dropped 3; count of bases not matched to a gene: 3. The CDR3 DNA sequence: TGTGCCATCAGTGAACCAGCGGGGGGGACAGATACGCAGTATTTT. As protein: CAISEPAGGTDTQYF.

This chain joins TRBV7-2 and TRBJ1-1; D ambiguous. Trimming stripped 1 base from V and 0 bases from J, with 9 bases between. CDR1 and CDR2 from the germline V gene are SGHTA and FQGNSA. The CDR3 extends over 15 amino acids. CDR3 residues: CASSLDPIMNTEAFF. The CDR3 DNA follows: TGTGCCAGCAGCTTAGATCCGATCATGAACACTGAAGCTTTCTTT.

V usage is TRBV5-1 and J usage is TRBJ2-3, with 9 bases matching TRBD2. CDR1 and CDR2 (germline): SGHRS, YFSETQ. V shed 1 base, J shed 2 bases, and the junction held 5 bases outside the gene matches. CDR3 size: 16 residues. CDR3 nucleotides: TGCGCCAGCAGCTTGAGTAGCGGGGGTAACACAGATACGCAGTATTTT. This encodes CASSLSSGGNTDTQYF.

This chain joins TRBV10-3 and TRBJ1-1; perhaps TRBD1 as D (6 bases). V lost 8 bases to trimming and J lost 11 bases, with 15 bases between them. Per the germline V gene, CDR1 is ENHRY and CDR2 is SYGVKD. The CDR3 is 11 residues long. DNA of the CDR3: TGTGCCATCGGAGGGGGGGCGGAGGCTTTCTTT. This sequence encodes CAIGGGAEAFF.

The chain joins TRBV5-1 to TRBJ2-1, with D possibly being TRBD1 or TRBD2 (6 bases each). Trimming stripped 4 bases from V and 8 bases from J, with 16 bases between. Looked up from germline, CDR1 is SGHRS and CDR2 is YFSETQ. This CDR3 region has 14 residues. DNA for the CDR3: TGCGCCAGCAGCCCCCGGGGGCGGGCCGATGAGCAGTTCTTC. Translation: CASSPRGRADEQFF.

The genes are TRBV5-4 and TRBJ1-1; the match to TRBD1 covers 7 bases. V shed 4 bases and J 1 base; nucleotides not matched to a gene: 10. This CDR3 spans 16 amino acids. CDR1 and CDR2 from the germline V gene are SGHNT and YYREEE (reference sequence). The chain's CDR3 is CASSRGIQGTNTEAFF. The CDR3 nucleotides are TGTGCCAGCAGCAGGGGGATACAGGGGACGAACACTGAAGCTTTCTTT. Variable domain in full (rest from reference TRBV5-4 and TRBJ1-1): ETGVTQSPTHLIKTRGQQVTLRCSSQSGHNTVSWYQQALGQGPQFIFQYYREEENGRGNFPPRFSGLQFPNYSSELNVNALELDDSALYLCASSRGIQGTNTEAFFGQGTRLTVV.

The CDR3 loop reads CASTEDTGGGQHNQPQHF. CDR3 DNA: TGTGCCAGCACCGAGGACACCGGGGGAGGGCAACACAATCAGCCCCAGCATTTT. J is TRBJ1-5 and V is TRBV27; TRBD1 might be the D (5 bases). CDR1 and CDR2 (germline): MNHEY, SMNVEV (reference sequence). The V and J ends lost 7 bases and 3 bases respectively, with 25 bases between them. The CDR3 has 18 residues.

Only one count was recorded for this clone. The rearrangement uses TRBV7-8 and TRBJ2-3; tentatively, D is TRBD2 (6 bases). The CDR3 extends over 15 amino acids. Trimming pared 6 bases from V and 5 bases from J, leaving 18 bases between. Germline CDR1 and CDR2: SGHVS and FQNEAQ. The CDR3 is CASRPRGIPVDTQYF. CDR3 sequence (DNA): TGTGCCAGCAGACCCCGGGGGATCCCTGTAGATACGCAGTATTTT.

The rearrangement links TRBV27 to TRBJ1-5; TRBD1 might be the D (5 bases). V shed 2 bases and J shed 7 bases, with 6 bases lying between them. Germline CDR1 MNHEY, CDR2 SMNVEV (reference sequence). The CDR3 consists of 12 residues. The CDR3 is CASSLGGQPQHF. As DNA, the CDR3 is TGTGCCAGCAGTTTAGGGGGACAGCCCCAGCATTTT.

This clone appeared once. The J gene is TRBJ1-2, the V gene TRBV6-1, with a weak D call TRBD1 (5 bases). Trimming stripped 6 bases from V and 5 bases from J, with 13 bases between. Germline assignment: CDR1 MNHNS and CDR2 SASEGT. This CDR3 region has 13 residues. CDR3 protein: CASSSEEGYGYTF. In DNA, the CDR3 is TGTGCCAGCAGCTCCGAGGAGGGGTATGGCTACACCTTC.

The chain combines TRBV5-8 with TRBJ1-2; TRBD1 is a possible D gene (5 bases). This CDR3 has 15 residues. Germline V gene data show CDR1 as SGHTS and CDR2 as YDEGEE. Trimming took 0 bases from V and 3 from J, leaving 12 bases between them. The CDR3 DNA reads as TGTGCCAGCAGCTTGGGGGGCCCGGCGGACTATGGCTACACCTTC. Residues: CASSLGGPADYGYTF.

The rearrangement uses TRBV10-3 and TRBJ2-1, with TRBD2 identical over 10 bases. The trim removed 8 bases at V and 6 bases at J, leaving 7 bases unmatched. This CDR3 is built from 14 residues. The germline gives CDR1 ENHRY, CDR2 SYGVKD. This CDR3 is CAIPSGGASNEQFF. The DNA of the CDR3 is TGTGCCATCCCGAGCGGGGGGGCGTCCAATGAGCAGTTCTTC.